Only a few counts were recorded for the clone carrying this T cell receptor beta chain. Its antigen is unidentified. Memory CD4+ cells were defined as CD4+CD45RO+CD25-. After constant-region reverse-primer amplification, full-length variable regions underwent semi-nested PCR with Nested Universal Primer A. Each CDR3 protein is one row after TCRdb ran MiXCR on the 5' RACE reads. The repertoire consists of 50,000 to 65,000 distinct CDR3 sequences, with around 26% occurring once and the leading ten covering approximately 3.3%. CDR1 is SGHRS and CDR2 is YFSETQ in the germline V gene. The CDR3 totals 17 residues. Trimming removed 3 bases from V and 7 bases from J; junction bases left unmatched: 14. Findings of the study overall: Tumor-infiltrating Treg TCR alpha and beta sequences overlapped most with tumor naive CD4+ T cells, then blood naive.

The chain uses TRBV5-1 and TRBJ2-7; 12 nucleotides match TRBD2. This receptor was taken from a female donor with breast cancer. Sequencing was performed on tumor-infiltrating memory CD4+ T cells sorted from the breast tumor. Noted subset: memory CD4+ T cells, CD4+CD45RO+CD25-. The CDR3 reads CASSYKTSGSNMGEQYF. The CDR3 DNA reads TGCGCCAGCAGCTACAAGACTAGCGGGAGTAATATGGGTGAGCAGTACTTC.